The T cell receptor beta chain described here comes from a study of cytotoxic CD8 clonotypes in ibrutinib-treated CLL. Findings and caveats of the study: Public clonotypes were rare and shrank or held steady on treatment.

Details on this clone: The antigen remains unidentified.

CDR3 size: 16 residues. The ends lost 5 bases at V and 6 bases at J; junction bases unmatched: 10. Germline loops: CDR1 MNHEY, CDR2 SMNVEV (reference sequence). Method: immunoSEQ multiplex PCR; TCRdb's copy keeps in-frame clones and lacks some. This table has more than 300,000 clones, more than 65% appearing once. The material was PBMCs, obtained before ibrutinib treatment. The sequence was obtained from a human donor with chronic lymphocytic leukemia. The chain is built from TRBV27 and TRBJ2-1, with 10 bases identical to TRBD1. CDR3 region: CASSPDRGLKGNEQFF. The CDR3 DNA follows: TGTGCCAGCAGTCCCGACAGGGGGCTAAAGGGCAATGAGCAGTTCTTC.